One and the same sample provided the 17 T cell receptor beta chains below, sequenced in a study of T cell repertoires in cytomegalovirus infection. TCRdb recomputed calls from the reads with MiXCR, one row per CDR3 protein. The sample lists around 300,000 distinct CDR3 sequences, around a tenth occurring once. Sequenced: PBMCs. These receptors were collected from a human donor in good health (CMV status not recorded). Some clones in this sample may be carry-over from other donors' samples.

This rearrangement joins TRBV12-3 or TRBV12-4 to TRBJ2-7; D remains ambiguous. The CDR3 extends over 13 amino acids. V was trimmed by 2 bases and J by 3 bases, leaving 8 bases between them. The CDR3 region has the DNA TGTGCCAGCAGTTTAATGGTGGACTACGAGCAGTACTTC. Its protein product is CASSLMVDYEQYF.

This clonotype was found many times. The rearrangement links TRBV7-2 to TRBJ2-3, with D unresolved. With 1 base removed from V and 3 bases from J, the gap between germline ends came to 11 bases. Germline CDR1 reads SGHTA; CDR2 reads FQGNSA. There are 15 residues in the CDR3. DNA of the CDR3: TGTGCCAGCAGCTTAGTGGGTGACGGGACAGATACGCAGTATTTT. Protein sequence: CASSLVGDGTDTQYF. The full variable domain, in which reference TRBV7-2 and TRBJ2-3 provide the parts outside the CDR3, is GAGVSQSPSNKVTEKGKDVELRCDPISGHTALYWYRQSLGQGLEFLIYFQGNSAPDKSGLPSDRFSAERTGGSVSTLTIQRTQQEDSAVYLCASSLVGDGTDTQYFGPGTRLTVL.

This clonotype was detected only a few times. The chain is built from TRBV5-6 and TRBJ1-4; 8 positions agree with TRBD1. Trimming cost V 5 bases and J 8 bases; bases outside gene matches: 11. This CDR3 spans 15 amino acids. In germline, CDR1 is SGHDT, CDR2 YYEEEE. CDR3 coding DNA: TGTGCCAGCAGGGACGGACAGGGCCTCGTCGAAAAACTGTTTTTT. Residues: CASRDGQGLVEKLFF. The full variable domain, completed using reference TRBV5-6 and TRBJ1-4, is DAGVTQSPTHLIKTRGQQVTLRCSPKSGHDTVSWYQQALGQGPQFIFQYYEEEERQRGNFPDRFSGHQFPNYSSELNVNALLLGDSALYLCASRDGQGLVEKLFFGSGTQLSVL.

This clonotype was seen only a few times. The V call is TRBV15, the J call TRBJ1-5, with D hard to call. Germline CDR1 LNHNV, CDR2 YYDKDF (reference sequence). V was pared by 0 bases and J by 5 bases, with 11 bases between. This CDR3 spans 15 amino acids. The CDR3 loop reads CATSREPKGDQPQHF. CDR3 DNA: TGTGCCACCAGCAGAGAACCTAAGGGAGATCAGCCCCAGCATTTT.

In its sample, this clonotype was seen many times. CDR3 sequence (DNA): TGTGCCAGCAGCTTAGCGCTTAGCCCAGCGGCTAAGCCCTACAATGAGCAGTTCTTC. Amino acid sequence: CASSLALSPAAKPYNEQFF. The V call is TRBV7-2, the J call TRBJ2-1; TRBD2 is a possible D gene (5 bases). V was trimmed by 0 bases and J by 2 bases, leaving 20 bases between them. This CDR3 region has 19 residues. The germline gives CDR1 SGHTA, CDR2 FQGNSA.

This clonotype was picked up a small number of times. The J gene is TRBJ1-5, the V gene TRBV6-1; D perhaps matches TRBD1 (5 bases). The CDR3 spans 15 residues. Germline V gives CDR1 MNHNS, CDR2 SASEGT. V lost 1 base and J lost 4, with 11 bases in between. Here the CDR3 DNA reads TGTGCCAGCAGTGAAGGAGGGACGGTAAATCAGCCCCAGCATTTT. This translates into CASSEGGTVNQPQHF.

This clonotype was observed many times. The chain carries TRBV7-8 and TRBJ1-3; tentative D call: TRBD1 (5 bases). Deletions cut 0 bases from V and 4 bases from J, with 10 bases between. Germline V gives CDR1 SGHVS, CDR2 FQNEAQ. CDR3 length: 15 amino acids. DNA of the CDR3: TGTGCCAGCAGCTTAGCCGACAGCCGGGGAAACACCATATATTTT. Its protein product is CASSLADSRGNTIYF.

V is TRBV28 and J is TRBJ2-1; D perhaps matches TRBD1 (6 bases). V was cut by 8 bases and J by 3 bases, with 8 bases left in between. The CDR3 covers 12 residues. Germline values: CDR1 MDHEN, CDR2 SYDVKM. CDR3 DNA sequence: TGTGCCAGCTGGGACAACTACAATGAGCAGTTCTTC. Translation: CASWDNYNEQFF.

The chain combines TRBV7-2 with TRBJ1-1; D call uncertain. Trimming cost V 4 bases and J 8 bases, with 14 bases left between them. The CDR3 sequence is 13 residues long. Germline CDR1 SGHTA, CDR2 FQGNSA. This chain's CDR3 is CASSWAVIGEAFF. The CDR3 DNA reads as TGTGCCAGCAGCTGGGCTGTAATCGGCGAAGCTTTCTTT.

There are a few counts of this clonotype. The gene calls are TRBV28 and TRBJ2-3; a possible D gene is TRBD1 (5 bases). V was clipped by 6 bases and J by 6 bases, with 22 bases between them. In germline, CDR1 is MDHEN, CDR2 SYDVKM. The CDR3 loop spans 16 amino acids. CDR3 amino acids: CASSWPDSPRLDTQYF. The DNA for the CDR3 is TGTGCCAGCAGCTGGCCTGACAGCCCAAGGTTGGATACGCAGTATTTT. Complete variable domain (other parts from reference TRBV28 and TRBJ2-3): DVKVTQSSRYLVKRTGEKVFLECVQDMDHENMFWYRQDPGLGLRLIYFSYDVKMKEKGDIPEGYSVSREKKERFSLILESASTNQTSMYLCASSWPDSPRLDTQYFGPGTRLTVL.

The sample holds a few counts of this clonotype. V and J are TRBV9 and TRBJ1-1; 8 bases are a match to TRBD1. From germline, CDR1 is SGDLS and CDR2 YYNGEE. Trimming took 4 bases from V and 3 from J; bases not matched to a gene: 5. The CDR3 has 14 amino acids. CDR3 amino acids: CASSHTGGDTEAFF. The CDR3 bases are TGTGCCAGCAGCCATACAGGGGGGGACACTGAAGCTTTCTTT.

The V gene is TRBV27, the J gene TRBJ1-2, with 7 bases fitting TRBD1. V was pared by 6 bases and J by 0 bases, with 10 bases of the junction left unmatched. The CDR3 is 16 amino acids. CDR1 MNHEY and CDR2 SMNVEV come from the germline V gene (reference sequence). The CDR3 spells CASSARGATSNYGYTF. The CDR3 DNA sequence: TGTGCCAGCAGCGCCAGGGGGGCAACGTCTAACTATGGCTACACCTTC.

The chain combines TRBV12-3 or TRBV12-4 with TRBJ2-7, with 7 bases lining up with TRBD1. Unmatched junction bases numbered 10, after V lost 5 bases and J lost 3 bases. CDR3 length: 15 residues. Here the CDR3 DNA reads TGTGCCAGCAGTCACCCAAGCACAGGGGACTACGAGCAGTACTTC. Its translation: CASSHPSTGDYEQYF.

This chain connects TRBV11-1 to TRBJ2-1; D is unresolved. Looked up from germline, CDR1 is SGHAT and CDR2 is FQDESV (reference sequence). The V end lost 5 bases, the J end lost 7 bases, and 12 bases lay between the germline ends. The CDR3 has 13 amino acids. The CDR3, as DNA: TGTGCCAGCAGCATCTCCGTTATAAATGAGCAGTTCTTC. Its protein is CASSISVINEQFF.

This clonotype has a handful of counts. This chain connects TRBV20-1 to TRBJ2-2; D unresolved. The CDR3 length is 14 residues. Germline V lookup: CDR1 DFQATT, CDR2 SNEGSKA (reference sequence). The ends were cut back, 5 bases at V and 1 base at J, with 11 bases in the middle. The CDR3 coding sequence is TGCAGTGCTCCTAGGACCCTGAACACCGGGGAGCTGTTTTTT. Translating it yields CSAPRTLNTGELFF.

This clonotype was observed at least ten times. The V call is TRBV7-8, the J call TRBJ1-3; D is possibly TRBD1 (6 bases). Germline values: CDR1 SGHVS, CDR2 FQNEAQ. This CDR3 comprises 13 residues. Trimming pared 5 bases from V and 7 bases from J, leaving 12 bases between. CDR3 residues: CASSTTGYNTIYF. The CDR3 coding sequence is TGTGCCAGCAGCACCACAGGGTACAACACCATATATTTT.

This clonotype was counted at least ten times. This chain uses TRBV5-1 with TRBJ2-7; D gene ambiguous. Trimming took off 4 bases at V and 2 bases at J, with 13 bases between the two ends. Germline values: CDR1 SGHRS, CDR2 YFSETQ. CDR3 size: 14 residues. CDR3 protein: CASSPSTPAYEQYF. The DNA for the CDR3 is TGCGCCAGCAGCCCATCGACACCAGCCTACGAGCAGTACTTC.